Given below is one T cell receptor beta chain in context. At one of its ends the junction is not consistent with the germline gene, which may arise from a read error. The CDR3 length is 13 residues. Per the germline V gene, CDR1 is MDHEN and CDR2 is SYDVKM. Clones were read by immunoSEQ multiplex PCR, and TCRdb kept only the in-frame ones, dropping some. The sample carries about 38,000 clones, roughly 82% recorded once. As for treatment: preoperative locoregional IRX-2 cytokine immunotherapy. This phase Ib study tested locoregional IRX-2 cytokine immunotherapy given before surgery. The record originates from a study of preoperative IRX-2 immunotherapy in early breast cancer.

This clonotype was sampled from a human donor with breast cancer. The chain couples TRBV28 to TRBJ1-1, with a weak D call TRBD1 (5 bases). Specimen: lymph node tissue, collected after IRX-2 immunotherapy. The CDR3 bases are TGTGCCAGCAGTTCGACAGCCCAGACTGAAGTTTTCTTT. Translating it yields CASSSTAQTEVFF.